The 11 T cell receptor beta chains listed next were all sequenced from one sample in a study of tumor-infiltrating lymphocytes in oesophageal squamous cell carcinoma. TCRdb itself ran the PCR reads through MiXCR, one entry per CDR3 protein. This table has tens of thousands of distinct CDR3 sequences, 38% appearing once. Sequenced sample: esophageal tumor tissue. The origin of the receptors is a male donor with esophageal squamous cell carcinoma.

CDR3: CASSDDSPYEQYF. The DNA for the CDR3 is TGTGCCAGCAGTGATGACAGTCCCTACGAGCAGTACTTC. V is TRBV6-1 and J is TRBJ2-7, with D possibly being TRBD1 (5 bases). The CDR3 runs 13 residues. CDR1 and CDR2 (germline): MNHNS, SASEGT. Trimming left V 3 bases short and J 2 bases short, with 8 bases between.

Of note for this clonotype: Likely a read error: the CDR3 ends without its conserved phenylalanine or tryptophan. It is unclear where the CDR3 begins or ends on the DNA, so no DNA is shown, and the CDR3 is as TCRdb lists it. CDR3 protein: CASSDSQTLLGGYTFGS. This chain uses TRBV7-8 with TRBJ2-7. Ends included, the CDR3 has 17 residues. Germline loops: CDR1 SGHVS, CDR2 FQNEAQ.

The CDR3 loop is CASSSAGTPTYEQYF. Here the CDR3 DNA reads TGTGCCAGCAGCTCGGCCGGGACACCGACCTACGAGCAGTACTTC. The rearrangement joins TRBV7-2 to TRBJ2-7; possibly TRBD1 for D (6 bases). V was shortened by 4 bases and J by 2 bases, with 15 bases between the two germline ends. The germline CDR1 and CDR2 sequences are SGHTA and FQGNSA. The CDR3 runs 15 residues.

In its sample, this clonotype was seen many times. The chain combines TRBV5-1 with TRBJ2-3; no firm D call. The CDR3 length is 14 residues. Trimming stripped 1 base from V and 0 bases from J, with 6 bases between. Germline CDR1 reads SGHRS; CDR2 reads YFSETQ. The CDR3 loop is CASSLTSSTDTQYF. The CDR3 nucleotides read TGCGCCAGCAGCTTGACCTCGAGCACAGATACGCAGTATTTT. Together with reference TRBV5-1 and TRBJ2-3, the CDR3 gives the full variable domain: KAGVTQTPRYLIKTRGQQVTLSCSPISGHRSVSWYQQTPGQGLQFLFEYFSETQRNKGNFPGRFSGRQFSNSRSEMNVSTLELGDSALYLCASSLTSSTDTQYFGPGTRLTVL.

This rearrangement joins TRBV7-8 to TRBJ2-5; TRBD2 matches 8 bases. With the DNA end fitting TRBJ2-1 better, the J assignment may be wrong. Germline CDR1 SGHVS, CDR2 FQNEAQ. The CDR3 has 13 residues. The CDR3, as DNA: TGTGTCACAAAGCGGGGGAGGAACAATGAGCAGTTCTTC. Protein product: CVTKRGRNNEQFF.

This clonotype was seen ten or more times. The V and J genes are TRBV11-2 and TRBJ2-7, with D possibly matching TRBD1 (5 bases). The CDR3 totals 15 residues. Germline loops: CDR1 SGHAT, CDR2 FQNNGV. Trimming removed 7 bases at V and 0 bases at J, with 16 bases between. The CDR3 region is CASTYGPRGSYEQYF. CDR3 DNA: TGTGCCAGCACCTACGGACCAAGGGGCTCCTACGAGCAGTACTTC. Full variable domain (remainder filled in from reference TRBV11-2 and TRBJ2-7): EAGVAQSPRYKIIEKRQSVAFWCNPISGHATLYWYQQILGQGPKLLIQFQNNGVVDDSQLPKDRFSAERLKGVDSTLKIQPAKLEDSAVYLCASTYGPRGSYEQYFGPGTRLTVT.

CDR3 DNA: TGTGCCAGCACCCCAGCGGGAGGTCACAATGAGCAGTTCTTC. The encoded protein is CASTPAGGHNEQFF. J is TRBJ2-1 and V is TRBV6-8, with 9 nucleotides matching TRBD2. Germline CDR1 and CDR2: MNHGY and SAAAGT. The junction had 6 bases not matched to a gene; V was cut back by 7 bases and J by 5 bases. This CDR3 has 14 amino acids.

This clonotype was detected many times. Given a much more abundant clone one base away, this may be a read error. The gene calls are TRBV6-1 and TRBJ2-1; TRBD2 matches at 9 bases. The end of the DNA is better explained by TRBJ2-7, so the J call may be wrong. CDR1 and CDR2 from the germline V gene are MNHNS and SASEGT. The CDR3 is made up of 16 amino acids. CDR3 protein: CASSPDGLAIYNEQYF. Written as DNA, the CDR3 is TGTGCCAGCAGCCCCGATGGACTAGCGATTTACAATGAGCAGTACTTC.

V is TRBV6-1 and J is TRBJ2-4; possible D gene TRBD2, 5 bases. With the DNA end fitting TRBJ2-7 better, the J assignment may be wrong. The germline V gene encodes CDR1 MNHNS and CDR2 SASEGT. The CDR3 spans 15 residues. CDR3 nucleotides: TGTGCCAGCAGTGAAGCTAGCGTCCGGATCTACGAGCAGTACTTC. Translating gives CASSEASVRIYEQYF.

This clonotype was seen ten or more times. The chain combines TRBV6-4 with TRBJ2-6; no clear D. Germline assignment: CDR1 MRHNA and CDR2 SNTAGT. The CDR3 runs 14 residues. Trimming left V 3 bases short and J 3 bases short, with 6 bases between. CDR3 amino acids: CASSEANGANVLTF. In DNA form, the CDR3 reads TGTGCCAGCAGTGAAGCAAATGGGGCCAACGTCCTGACTTTC.

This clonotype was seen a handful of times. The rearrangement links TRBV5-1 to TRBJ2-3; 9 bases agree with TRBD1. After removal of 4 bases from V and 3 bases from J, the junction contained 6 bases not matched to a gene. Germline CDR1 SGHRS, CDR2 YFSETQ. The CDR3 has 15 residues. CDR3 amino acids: CASSHGQGLTDTQYF. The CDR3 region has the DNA TGCGCCAGCAGCCACGGACAGGGGCTGACAGATACGCAGTATTTT.